This T cell receptor beta chain was sequenced in a study of PD-L1 blockade in urothelial cancer. Study-level information: Males with bladder-origin urothelial cancer constituted about 90% of the 29 patients. Blood was evaluated 3 weeks (second dose) and 6 weeks after therapy began. The study recovered a median of 141,255 T cells per blood sample.

In each PCR, synthetic TCR analog templates were spiked in. Measured with immunoSEQ multiplex PCR; TCRdb has only the in-frame clones, and not every one. This sample has 60,000 to 65,000 clones; 80% to 85% occur once, and the top ten carry 2.5% to 3.5%. Documented time point: pretreatment peripheral blood. CDR3 length equals 15 residues. The germline gives CDR1 LNHDA, CDR2 SQIVND (reference sequence). V lost 6 bases, J lost 5 bases, and 9 bases stayed unmatched. The source is a man between 65 and 79 years old with urothelial cancer. The starting material was PBMCs, obtained around atezolizumab (anti-PD-L1) treatment. The chain carries TRBV19 and TRBJ2-7, with TRBD1 matching 11 bases. The DNA of the CDR3 is TGTGCCAGTAGGAGCAGGGACAGGGGGAGAGACGAGCAGTACTTC. The encoded protein is CASRSRDRGRDEQYF.